The subject of this entry is one T cell receptor (beta chain). This specimen comes from a study of blood T cell repertoires in COVID-19. Turning to the study itself: Sites in the United States, Italy and Spain provided acute and convalescent COVID-19 samples.

The CDR3 is 12 amino acids. Trimming pared 4 bases from V and 2 bases from J, leaving 5 bases between. The V gene's germline CDR1 is SGDLS and CDR2 YYNGEE. As originally analysed: The authors estimated nucleated cell counts from reference gene primer amplification. The method was immunoSEQ multiplex PCR; TCRdb's version includes in-frame clones alone and lacks a portion of them. The V and J calls and clone size are taken from that table; D and trimming were inferred from the DNA. The sample lists about 480,000 clones, about 87% occurring once. The receptor was derived from a woman in her forties or fifties with COVID-19, enrolled during active disease. The chain couples TRBV9 to TRBJ2-3; the D is unclear. The sequenced material came from peripheral blood. The CDR3, as DNA: TGTGCCAGCAGCCCCTTCACAGATACGCAGTATTTT. It translates to CASSPFTDTQYF.